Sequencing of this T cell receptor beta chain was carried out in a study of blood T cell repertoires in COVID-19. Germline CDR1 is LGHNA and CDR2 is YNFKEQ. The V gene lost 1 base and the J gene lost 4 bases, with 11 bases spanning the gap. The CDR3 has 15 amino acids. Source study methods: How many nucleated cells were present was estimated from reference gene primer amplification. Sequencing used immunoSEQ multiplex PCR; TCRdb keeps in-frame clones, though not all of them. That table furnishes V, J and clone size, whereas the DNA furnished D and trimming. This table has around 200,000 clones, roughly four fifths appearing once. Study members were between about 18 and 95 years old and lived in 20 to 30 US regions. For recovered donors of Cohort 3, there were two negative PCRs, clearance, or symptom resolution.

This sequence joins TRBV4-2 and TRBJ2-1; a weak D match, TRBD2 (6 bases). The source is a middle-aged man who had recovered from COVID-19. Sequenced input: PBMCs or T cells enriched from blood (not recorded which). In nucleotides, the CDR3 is TGTGCCAGCAGCCAAGCGACTAGAGGGTACAATGAGCAGTTCTTC. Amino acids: CASSQATRGYNEQFF.